The 7 T cell receptor beta chains below come from one sample, sequenced in a study of blood T cell repertoires in COVID-19. Profiled with immunoSEQ multiplex PCR; TCRdb holds only in-frame clones, not every one. The sample includes over 80,000 clones, more than 75% of them seen just once. Input material: peripheral blood. Source of these receptors: a human donor in a cohort sampled during active COVID-19.

The rearrangement uses TRBV7-2 and TRBJ2-1; TRBD2 is a possible D gene (6 bases). The CDR3 sequence is 15 residues long. Trimming took 7 bases from V and 10 from J, leaving 23 bases between them. Germline CDR1 and CDR2: SGHTA and FQGNSA. The CDR3 sequence is CASTPRDSRQGEQFF. Written as DNA, the CDR3 is TGTGCCAGCACTCCTCGGGACTCCCGCCAGGGCGAGCAGTTCTTC. The entire variable domain, with the rest obtained from reference TRBV7-2 and TRBJ2-1, is as follows: GAGVSQSPSNKVTEKGKDVELRCDPISGHTALYWYRQSLGQGLEFLIYFQGNSAPDKSGLPSDRFSAERTGGSVSTLTIQRTQQEDSAVYLCASTPRDSRQGEQFFGPGTRLTVL.

The V gene is TRBV28, the J gene TRBJ1-3; TRBD1 aligns across 9 bases. V lost 7 bases to trimming and J lost 7 bases; unmatched junction nucleotides: 5. Germline CDR1 MDHEN, CDR2 SYDVKM. This CDR3 region has 13 residues. This chain's CDR3 is CASTLQGANTIYF. Written as DNA, the CDR3 is TGTGCCAGCACCTTACAGGGGGCGAACACCATATATTTT.

This sequence joins TRBV27 and TRBJ2-3, with 11 bases aligning to TRBD2. The CDR3 runs to 16 residues. The V gene end was trimmed by 3 bases and the J gene end by 1 base; junction bases not matched to a gene: 3. From germline, CDR1 is MNHEY and CDR2 SMNVEV (reference sequence). In DNA form, the CDR3 reads TGTGCCAGCAGTTTCGGGACTAGCGGTCGCACAGATACGCAGTATTTT. Protein: CASSFGTSGRTDTQYF.

J is TRBJ2-2 and V is TRBV28, with 9 bases that match TRBD1. CDR1 is MDHEN and CDR2 is SYDVKM in the germline V gene. CDR3 length: 15 residues. With 9 bases clipped from V and 4 bases from J, the junction kept 9 bases outside the gene matches. CDR3 in DNA: TGTGCCAGTAGTCTCCCGGGACAGGGCACCGGGGAGCTGTTTTTT. The encoded protein is CASSLPGQGTGELFF.

This clone was observed a single time. V gene TRBV3-1 (or the pseudogene TRBV3-2) combines with J gene TRBJ2-7; 9 nucleotides agree with TRBD1. This CDR3 is built from 14 residues. Per the germline V gene, CDR1 is LGHDT and CDR2 is YNNKEL (reference sequence). V was clipped by 4 bases and J by 2 bases; unmatched bases: 3. The CDR3 here is CASSPRTGAYEQYF. The CDR3, as DNA: TGTGCCAGCAGCCCTCGGACAGGGGCCTACGAGCAGTACTTC.

The rearrangement links TRBV28 to TRBJ2-1; 10 nucleotides align to TRBD2. J lost 4 bases, V lost 4 bases, and 4 bases had no gene match. Looked up from germline, CDR1 is MDHEN and CDR2 is SYDVKM. The CDR3 totals 15 residues. This chain's CDR3 is CASSYGTSDYNEQFF. The CDR3 nucleotides are TGTGCCAGCAGTTACGGGACTAGCGATTACAATGAGCAGTTCTTC.

This chain links TRBV18 with TRBJ2-7; no clear D gene. The V and J ends lost 1 base and 0 bases respectively, with 4 bases between them. This CDR3 is built from 13 residues. Germline lookup yields CDR1 KGHSH and CDR2 LQKENI. The CDR3 loop reads CASSPQSSYEQYF. The CDR3 DNA follows: TGTGCCAGCTCACCACAGAGCTCCTACGAGCAGTACTTC.